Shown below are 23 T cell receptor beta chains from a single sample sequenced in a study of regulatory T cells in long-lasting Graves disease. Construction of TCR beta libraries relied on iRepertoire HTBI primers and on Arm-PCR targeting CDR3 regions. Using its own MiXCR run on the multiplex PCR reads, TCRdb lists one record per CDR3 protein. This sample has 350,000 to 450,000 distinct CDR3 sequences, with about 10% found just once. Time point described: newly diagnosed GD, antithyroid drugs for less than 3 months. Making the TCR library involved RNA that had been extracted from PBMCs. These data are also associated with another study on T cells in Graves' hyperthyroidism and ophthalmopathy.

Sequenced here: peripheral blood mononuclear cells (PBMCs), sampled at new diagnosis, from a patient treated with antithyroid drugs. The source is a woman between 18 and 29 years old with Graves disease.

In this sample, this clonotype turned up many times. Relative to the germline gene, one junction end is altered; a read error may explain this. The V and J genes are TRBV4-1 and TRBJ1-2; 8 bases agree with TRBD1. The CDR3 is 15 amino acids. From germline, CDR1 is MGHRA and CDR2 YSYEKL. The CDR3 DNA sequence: TGTGCCAGCAGCCAAGACAGGGGAACTGCCTATGGCTACACCTTC. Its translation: CASSQDRGTAYGYTF.

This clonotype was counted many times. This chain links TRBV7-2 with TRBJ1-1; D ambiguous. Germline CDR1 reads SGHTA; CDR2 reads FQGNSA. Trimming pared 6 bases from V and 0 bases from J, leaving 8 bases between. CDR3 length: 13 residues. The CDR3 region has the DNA TGTGCCAGCAGTTCCCCTATGAACACTGAAGCTTTCTTT. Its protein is CASSSPMNTEAFF.

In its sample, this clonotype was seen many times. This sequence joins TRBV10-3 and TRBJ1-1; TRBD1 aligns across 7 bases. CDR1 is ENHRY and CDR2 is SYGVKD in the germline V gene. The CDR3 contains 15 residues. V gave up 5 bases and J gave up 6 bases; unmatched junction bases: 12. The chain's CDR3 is CAISRLTGFKPEAFF. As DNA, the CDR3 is TGTGCCATCAGTCGATTGACAGGGTTTAAGCCTGAAGCTTTCTTT.

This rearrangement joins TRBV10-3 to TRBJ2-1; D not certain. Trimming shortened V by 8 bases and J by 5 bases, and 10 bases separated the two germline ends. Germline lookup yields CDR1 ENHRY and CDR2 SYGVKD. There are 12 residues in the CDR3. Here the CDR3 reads CAIRTGHNEQFF. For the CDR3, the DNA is TGTGCCATCCGTACGGGCCACAATGAGCAGTTCTTC.

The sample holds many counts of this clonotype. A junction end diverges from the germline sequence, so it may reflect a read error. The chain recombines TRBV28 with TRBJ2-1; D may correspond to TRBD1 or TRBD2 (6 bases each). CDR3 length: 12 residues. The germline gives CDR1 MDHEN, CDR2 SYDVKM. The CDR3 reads CASRLRPGAESF. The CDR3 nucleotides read TGTGCCAGCAGGTTACGCCCGGGGGCGGAGTCCTTC.

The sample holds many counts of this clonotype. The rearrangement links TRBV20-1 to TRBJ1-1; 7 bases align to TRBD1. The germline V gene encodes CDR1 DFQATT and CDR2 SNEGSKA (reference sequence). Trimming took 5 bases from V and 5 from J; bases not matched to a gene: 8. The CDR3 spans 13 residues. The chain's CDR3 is CSALRQGRTEAFF. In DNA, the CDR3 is TGCAGTGCTCTTCGACAGGGAAGGACTGAAGCTTTCTTT.

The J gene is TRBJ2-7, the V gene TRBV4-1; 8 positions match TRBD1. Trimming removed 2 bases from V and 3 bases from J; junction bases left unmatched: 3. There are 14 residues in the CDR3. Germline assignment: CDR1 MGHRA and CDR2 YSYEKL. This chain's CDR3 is CASSQPGTGYEQYV. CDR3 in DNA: TGCGCCAGCAGCCAACCCGGGACAGGCTACGAGCAGTACGTC.

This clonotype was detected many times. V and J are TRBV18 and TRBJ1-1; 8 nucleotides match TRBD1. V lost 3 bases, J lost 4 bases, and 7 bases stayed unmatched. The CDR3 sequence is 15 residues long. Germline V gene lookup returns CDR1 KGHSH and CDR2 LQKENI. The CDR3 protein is CASSPLTGVATEAFF. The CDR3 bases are TGTGCCAGCTCACCCTTGACAGGGGTTGCCACTGAAGCTTTCTTT.

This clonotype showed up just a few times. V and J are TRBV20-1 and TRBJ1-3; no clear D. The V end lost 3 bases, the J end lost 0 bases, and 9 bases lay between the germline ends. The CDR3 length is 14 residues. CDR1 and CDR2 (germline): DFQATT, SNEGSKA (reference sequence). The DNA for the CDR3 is TGCAGTGCTAGTAGCGGGGACTCTGGAAACACCATATATTTT. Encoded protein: CSASSGDSGNTIYF.

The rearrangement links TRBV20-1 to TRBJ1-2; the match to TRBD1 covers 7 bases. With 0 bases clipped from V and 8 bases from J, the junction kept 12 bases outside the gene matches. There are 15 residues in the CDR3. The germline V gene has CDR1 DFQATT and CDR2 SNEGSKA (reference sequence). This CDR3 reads CSARDAIQGSRGYTF. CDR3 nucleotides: TGCAGTGCTAGAGATGCAATACAGGGGAGCCGCGGCTACACCTTC.

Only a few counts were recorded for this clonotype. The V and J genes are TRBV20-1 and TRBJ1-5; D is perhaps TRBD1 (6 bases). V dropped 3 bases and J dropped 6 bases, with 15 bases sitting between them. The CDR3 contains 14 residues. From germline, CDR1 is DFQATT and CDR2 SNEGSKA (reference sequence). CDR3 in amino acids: CSARVGGQAQPQHF. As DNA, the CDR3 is TGCAGTGCTAGGGTGGGGGGCCAAGCTCAGCCCCAGCATTTT.

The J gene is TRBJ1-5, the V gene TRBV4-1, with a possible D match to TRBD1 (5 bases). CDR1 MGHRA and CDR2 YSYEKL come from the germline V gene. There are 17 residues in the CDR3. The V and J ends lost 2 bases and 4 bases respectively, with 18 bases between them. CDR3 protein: CASSQQATIRGNQPQHF. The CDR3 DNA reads TGCGCCAGCAGCCAACAAGCGACAATAAGGGGTAATCAGCCCCAGCATTTT.

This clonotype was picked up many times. The CDR3 DNA reads TGTGCCAGCAGCCGATCTCGGGGCTTGAACACTGAAGCTTTCTTT. This gives the protein CASSRSRGLNTEAFF. This chain connects TRBV14 to TRBJ1-1; the D gene is possibly TRBD1 (5 bases). The V gene lost 4 bases and the J gene lost 0 bases, with 12 bases spanning the gap. The germline CDR1 and CDR2 sequences are SGHDN and FVKESK. The CDR3 extends over 15 amino acids.

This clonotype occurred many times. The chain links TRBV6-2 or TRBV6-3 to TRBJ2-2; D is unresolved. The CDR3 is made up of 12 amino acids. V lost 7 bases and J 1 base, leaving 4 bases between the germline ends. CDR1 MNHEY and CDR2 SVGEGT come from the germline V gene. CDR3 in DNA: TGTGCCAGCATTAAGAACACCGGGGAGCTGTTTTTT. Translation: CASIKNTGELFF.

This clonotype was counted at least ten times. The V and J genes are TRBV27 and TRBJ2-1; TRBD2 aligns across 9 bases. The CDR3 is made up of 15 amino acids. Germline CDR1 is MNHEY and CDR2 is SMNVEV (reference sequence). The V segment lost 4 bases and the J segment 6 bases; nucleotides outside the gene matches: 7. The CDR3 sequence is CASSSLAGLSNEQFF. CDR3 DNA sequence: TGTGCCAGCAGTTCTCTAGCGGGATTATCCAATGAGCAGTTCTTC.

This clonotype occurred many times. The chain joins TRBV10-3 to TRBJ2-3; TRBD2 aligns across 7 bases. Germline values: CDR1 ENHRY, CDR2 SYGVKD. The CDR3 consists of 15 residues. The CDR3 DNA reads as TGTGCGACGACGGGGAGGGTTTATGGCACAGATACGCAGTATTTT. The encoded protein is CATTGRVYGTDTQYF.

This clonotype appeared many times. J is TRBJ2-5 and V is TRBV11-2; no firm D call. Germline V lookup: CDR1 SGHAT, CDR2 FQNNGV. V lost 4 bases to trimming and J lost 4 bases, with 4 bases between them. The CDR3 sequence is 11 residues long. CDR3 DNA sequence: TGTGCCAGCAGCTATCGAGAGACCCAGTACTTC. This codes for CASSYRETQYF.

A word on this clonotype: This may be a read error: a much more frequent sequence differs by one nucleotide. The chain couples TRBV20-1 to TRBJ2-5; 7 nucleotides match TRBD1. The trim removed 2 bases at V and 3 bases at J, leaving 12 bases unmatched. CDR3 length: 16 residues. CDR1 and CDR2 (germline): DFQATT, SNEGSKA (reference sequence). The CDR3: CSARMDFVTGEETQYF. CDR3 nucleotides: TGCAGTGCTAGAATGGACTTTGTTACAGGGGAAGAGACCCAGTACTTC.

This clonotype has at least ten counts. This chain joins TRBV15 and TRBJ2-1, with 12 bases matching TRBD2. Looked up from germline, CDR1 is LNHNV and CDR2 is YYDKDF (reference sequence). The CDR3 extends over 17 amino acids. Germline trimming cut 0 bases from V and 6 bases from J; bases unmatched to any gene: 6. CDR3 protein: CATSRDNRGLAGNEQFF. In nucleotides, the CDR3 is TGTGCCACCAGCAGAGATAATCGGGGACTAGCGGGCAATGAGCAGTTCTTC.

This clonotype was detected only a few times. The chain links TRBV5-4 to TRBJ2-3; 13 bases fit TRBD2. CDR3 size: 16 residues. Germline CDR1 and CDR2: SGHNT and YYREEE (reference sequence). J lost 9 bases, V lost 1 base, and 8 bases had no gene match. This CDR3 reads CASSLNLILAGGTQYF. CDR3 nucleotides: TGTGCCAGCAGCTTGAACCTGATACTAGCGGGAGGGACGCAGTATTTT.

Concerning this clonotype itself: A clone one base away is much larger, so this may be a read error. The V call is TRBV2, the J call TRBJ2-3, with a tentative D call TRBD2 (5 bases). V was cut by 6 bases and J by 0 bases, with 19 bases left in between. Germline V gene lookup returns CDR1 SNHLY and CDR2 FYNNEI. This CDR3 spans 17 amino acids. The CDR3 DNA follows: TGTGCCAGCAGGAGGCCTAAGAAAGGACTTAGCACAGATACGCAGTATTTT. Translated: CASRRPKKGLSTDTQYF.

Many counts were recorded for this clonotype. DNA for the CDR3: TGTGCCAGCAGCCAAGCCCCTTATGGTAATGAGCAGTTCTTC. Amino acid sequence: CASSQAPYGNEQFF. This rearrangement joins TRBV7-9 to TRBJ2-1; D is uncertain. V was pared by 5 bases and J by 7 bases, with 15 bases between. This CDR3 region has 14 residues. The V gene's germline CDR1 is SEHNR and CDR2 FQNEAQ (reference sequence).

CDR3 sequence reads: CASSLISGGGDNEQFF. CDR3 DNA: TGTGCCAGCAGCTTAATTAGCGGGGGAGGGGACAATGAGCAGTTCTTC. The V gene is TRBV7-8, the J gene TRBJ2-1, with 9 bases matching TRBD2. The CDR3 is 16 residues long. Trimming removed 2 bases from V and 5 bases from J; junction bases left unmatched: 7. Looked up from germline, CDR1 is SGHVS and CDR2 is FQNEAQ.